This is a list of T cell receptor beta chains from one sample in a study of graft-versus-host responses after intestinal transplantation. Only in-frame clones appear in the TCRdb table, and some are missing; sequencing was by immunoSEQ multiplex PCR. Of some 25,000 clones in the sample, more than 90% were seen once. Sequences were derived from PBMCs, sampled around 40 days after intestinal transplant. Receptors were obtained from a human patient who received an intestinal transplant, so some T cells may come from the graft donor. CDR3s include the opening cysteine and the closing phenylalanine or tryptophan. The listing skips clone size in some rows; elsewhere it reads once, few, many or a size class.

CDR3 protein: CASSHTGGNYGYTF; J gene: TRBJ1-2; clone size: once; V gene: TRBV11-2
CDR3 protein: CASSQDDSGYNEQFF; J gene: TRBJ2-1; clone size: NA; V gene: TRBV4-3
CDR3 protein: CASRPRRRPYEQYF; J gene: TRBJ2-7; clone size: NA; V gene: TRBV27
CDR3 protein: CASSQGAGANNEQFF; J gene: TRBJ2-1; clone size: NA; V gene: TRBV4-1
CDR3 protein: CASSETSGNYLHYGYTF; J gene: TRBJ1-2; clone size: NA; V gene: TRBV10-2
CDR3 protein: CASSLKPWITPINEKLFF; J gene: TRBJ1-4; clone size: NA; V gene: TRBV13
CDR3 protein: CASSLYREAKNIQYF; J gene: TRBJ2-4; clone size: once; V gene: TRBV28
CDR3 protein: CASSLRSTGNEKLFF; J gene: TRBJ1-4; clone size: once; V gene: TRBV7-9
CDR3 protein: CASPPLRTVESSYEQYF; J gene: TRBJ2-7; clone size: NA; V gene: TRBV28
CDR3 protein: CASSPRTDANYGYTF; J gene: TRBJ1-2; clone size: once; V gene: TRBV19
CDR3 protein: CASSVAGRWGSGANVLTF; J gene: TRBJ2-6; clone size: NA; V gene: TRBV9
CDR3 protein: CASSLRTGGREQFF; J gene: TRBJ2-1; clone size: NA; V gene: TRBV7-9
CDR3 protein: CASSVGTSGAYEQYF; J gene: TRBJ2-7; clone size: NA; V gene: TRBV9
CDR3 protein: CASSLIVGETQYF; J gene: TRBJ2-5; clone size: NA; V gene: TRBV11-3
CDR3 protein: CASSPRSGREAYEQYF; J gene: TRBJ2-7; clone size: NA; V gene: TRBV7-6
CDR3 protein: CASGPWGQGYNEQFF; J gene: TRBJ2-1; clone size: NA; V gene: TRBV28
CDR3 protein: CASSGHGSNQPQHF; J gene: TRBJ1-5; clone size: NA; V gene: TRBV6-1
CDR3 protein: CASTPGNGDGYTF; J gene: TRBJ1-2; clone size: NA; V gene: TRBV27
CDR3 protein: CASLGGLSTDTQYF; J gene: TRBJ2-3; clone size: NA; V gene: TRBV2
CDR3 protein: CASSRGGKKLFF; J gene: TRBJ1-4; clone size: medium-sized; V gene: TRBV4-3
CDR3 protein: CASSLGASGWGSYEQYF; J gene: TRBJ2-7; clone size: NA; V gene: TRBV11-3
CDR3 protein: CASSWAGRQNNVLTF; J gene: TRBJ2-6; clone size: NA; V gene: TRBV11-1
CDR3 protein: CASSQPGPAMNEQFF; J gene: TRBJ2-1; clone size: NA; V gene: TRBV7-9
CDR3 protein: CASSPSYSGANVLTF; J gene: TRBJ2-6; clone size: NA; V gene: TRBV5-1
CDR3 protein: CASTPGGAGNTIYF; J gene: TRBJ1-3; clone size: NA; V gene: TRBV2
CDR3 protein: CASSQVLKQGYEQYF; J gene: TRBJ2-7; clone size: once; V gene: TRBV4-1
CDR3 protein: CASRVGGNTEAFF; J gene: TRBJ1-1; clone size: NA; V gene: TRBV19
CDR3 protein: CASRLKDRVGYEQYF; J gene: TRBJ2-7; clone size: once; V gene: TRBV27
CDR3 protein: CSASRAGEAFF; J gene: TRBJ1-1; clone size: NA; V gene: TRBV20-1
CDR3 protein: CASSFLGTDTIYF; J gene: TRBJ1-3; clone size: NA; V gene: TRBV6-1
CDR3 protein: CASRTAGRNSPLHF; J gene: TRBJ1-6; clone size: NA; V gene: TRBV28